These T cell receptor beta chains were read from a single sample in a study of cytomegalovirus exposure and HLA in healthy donors. Assay: immunoSEQ multiplex PCR; the TCRdb copy retains only in-frame clones and omits some. The repertoire has 150,000 to 200,000 clones, around 84% of them found once; the top ten carry 1.5% to 2.5%. The sample comprised PBMCs. All receptors derive from a young man in good health and CMV-seronegative. CDR3s include the opening cysteine and the closing phenylalanine or tryptophan. D genes are given only for firm matches. Where a row states a size, it is once, few, many or the class of an expanded clone; other rows omit it.

>TRBD1|.|TRBJ1-2|TRBV13
TGTGCCAGCAGCTCCGGGACAGGGACTAACTATGGCTACACCTTC
CASSSGTGTNYGYTF
>.|.|TRBJ2-5|TRBV19
TGTGCCAGTAGGAGGGACGGAGGGGAGACCCAGTACTTC
CASRRDGGETQYF
>TRBD1|.|TRBJ2-7|TRBV19
TGTGCCAGTAGACCCGGGACAGGGACATACGAGCAGTACTTC
CASRPGTGTYEQYF
>.|.|TRBJ1-1|TRBV6-1
TGTGCCAGCAGTGGTCAGGGTCCTGAAGCTTTCTTT
CASSGQGPEAFF
>.|.|TRBJ2-7|TRBV7-6
TGTGCCAGCAGCCCACAGGGGGGGCACTACGAGCAGTACTTC
CASSPQGGHYEQYF
>TRBD1|.|TRBJ2-5|TRBV27
TGTGCCAGCAGCAAACAGGGGCTAGTGGAGACCCAGTACTTC
CASSKQGLVETQYF
>TRBD1|.|TRBJ1-2|TRBV10-3
TGTGCCATCCAGGGCCAGGGGGTTGATGGCTACACCTTC
CAIQGQGVDGYTF
>.|.|TRBJ2-3|TRBV7-3
TGTGCCAGCAGCTTTGGACAGCTCACAGATACGCAGTATTTT
CASSFGQLTDTQYF
>.|.|TRBJ1-3|TRBV5-1
TGCGCCAGCAGCGGCGGGACCCCTGGAAACACCATATATTTT
CASSGGTPGNTIYF
>.|once|TRBJ1-2|TRBV28
TGTGCCAGCAGTTCTCCCCCAGCTAACTATGGCTACACCTTC
CASSSPPANYGYTF
>.|once|TRBJ2-7|TRBV7-9
TGTGCCAGCAGGCCGTCCCGGGACACCGTTTCCGAGCAGTACTTC
CASRPSRDTVSEQYF
>.|.|TRBJ2-1|TRBV4-1
TGCGCCAGCAGCCACCTAGTCTACAATGAGCAGTTCTTC
CASSHLVYNEQFF
>.|.|TRBJ2-1|TRBV4-1
TGCGCCAGCAGCCAAGATCTTAAGGTAGCGGCATACAATGAGCAGTTCTTC
CASSQDLKVAAYNEQFF
>.|.|TRBJ1-3|TRBV5-8
TGTGCCAGCAGCTCGGAGGTTTGGTCTGGAAACACCATATATTTT
CASSSEVWSGNTIYF
>TRBD2|.|TRBJ2-5|TRBV5-4
TGTGCCAGCAGCCCTAGCGGCCAAGAGACCCAGTACTTC
CASSPSGQETQYF
>TRBD1|once|TRBJ1-2|TRBV7-2
TGTGCCAGCAGCTCAACAGGGGGCGAATATGGCTACACCTTC
CASSSTGGEYGYTF
>.|few|TRBJ1-1|TRBV4-3
TGCGCCAGCAGCCAAGTTCGTTTAATGAACACTGAAGCTTTCTTT
CASSQVRLMNTEAFF
>.|.|TRBJ1-2|TRBV6-5
TGTGCCAGCAGTTACGTGGCGGATTCTAACTATGGCTACACCTTC
CASSYVADSNYGYTF
>TRBD1|few|TRBJ2-1|TRBV6-5
TGTGCCAGCAGTTACTCCGACAGGGGGCGGAATGAGCAGTTCTTC
CASSYSDRGRNEQFF
>TRBD2|.|TRBJ2-7|TRBV27
TGTGCCAGCAGTTTAGGCGGGGGGGCTATCGAGCAGTACTTC
CASSLGGGAIEQYF
>TRBD1|.|TRBJ1-2|TRBV7-3
TGTGCCAGCAGCTGGGACAGCCTGACTAACTATGGCTACACCTTC
CASSWDSLTNYGYTF
>TRBD1|.|TRBJ1-1|TRBV18
TGTGCCAGCTCACCTATCCCGGGACAGGAGGGTACTGAAGCTTTCTTT
CASSPIPGQEGTEAFF
>.|.|TRBJ1-5|TRBV27
TGTGCCAGCGCCGCCTATAGCAATCAGCCCCAGCATTTT
CASAAYSNQPQHF
>.|.|TRBJ2-7|TRBV6-6
TGTGCCAGCAGTTACGGGACAAGCACCTACGAGCAGTACTTC
CASSYGTSTYEQYF
>TRBD1|.|TRBJ1-1|TRBV6-6
TGTGCCAGCAGTCCAGGGGGGCCGATGAACACTGAAGCTTTCTTT
CASSPGGPMNTEAFF
>TRBD1|.|TRBJ1-1|TRBV5-1
TGCGCCAGCAGCTTGTCCTGGGACAGGGCGAACACTGAAGCTTTCTTT
CASSLSWDRANTEAFF
>TRBD2|.|TRBJ2-6|TRBV7-9
TGTGCCAGCAGCTCCTGGGGGGGTCCAGACTCTGGGGCCAACGTCCTGACTTTC
CASSSWGGPDSGANVLTF